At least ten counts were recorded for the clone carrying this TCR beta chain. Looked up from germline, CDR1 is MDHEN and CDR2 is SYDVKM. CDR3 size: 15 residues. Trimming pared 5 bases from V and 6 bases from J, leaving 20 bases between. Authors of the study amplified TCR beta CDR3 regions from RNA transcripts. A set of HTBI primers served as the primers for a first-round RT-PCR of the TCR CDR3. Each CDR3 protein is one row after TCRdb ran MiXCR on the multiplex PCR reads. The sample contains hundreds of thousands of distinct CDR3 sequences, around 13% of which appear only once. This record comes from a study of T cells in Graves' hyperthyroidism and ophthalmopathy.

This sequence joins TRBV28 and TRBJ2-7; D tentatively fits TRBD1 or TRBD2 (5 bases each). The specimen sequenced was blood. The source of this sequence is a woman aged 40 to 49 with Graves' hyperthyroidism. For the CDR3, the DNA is TGTGCCAGCAGTCCCCCCCACGTCGGGGCGAGCGAGCAGTACTTC. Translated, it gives CASSPPHVGASEQYF.